This T cell receptor (beta chain) was recorded in a study of cytomegalovirus exposure and HLA in healthy donors. With 4 bases clipped from V and 2 bases from J, the junction kept 6 bases outside the gene matches. Germline lookup yields CDR1 MNHEY and CDR2 SVGAGI. The CDR3 has 15 residues. In the PCR, 60 Vbeta and 13 Jbeta primers were used. Some clones are missing from TCRdb's copy, which holds only in-frame ones; the method was immunoSEQ multiplex PCR. The sample yields more than 200,000 clones, of which the top ten take up roughly 0.98%. Healthy bone marrow donors made up the donor group. This clonotype was obtained from a woman aged 25 to 39 in good health and CMV-seropositive. Sequencing used PBMCs. This rearrangement joins TRBV6-5 to TRBJ2-3, with 7 bases that match TRBD2. Written as DNA, the CDR3 is TGTGCCAGCAGTTTACTAGCGTTGAACACAGATACGCAGTATTTT. Protein product: CASSLLALNTDTQYF.